The 20 T cell receptor beta chains below come from one sample, sequenced in a study of somatic mutations in cytotoxic T cells in rheumatoid arthritis. Sequenced by immunoSEQ multiplex PCR; TCRdb stores in-frame clones only, minus some. The repertoire holds 7,500 to 10,000 clones, about 80% seen once, with roughly a third in the top ten. Source material: CD8+ T cells sorted from blood. The receptors here all came from an adult with rheumatoid arthritis.

The chain combines TRBV4-1 with TRBJ1-6, with D possibly matching TRBD1 (5 bases). In germline, CDR1 is MGHRA, CDR2 YSYEKL. Trimming left V 0 bases short and J 10 bases short, with 19 bases between. CDR3 size: 17 residues. CDR3 DNA sequence: TGCGCCAGCAGCCAAGATTCGGTGGGACTAGATTTATCACCCCTCCACTTT. Translated: CASSQDSVGLDLSPLHF.

This clone was found a few times. This rearrangement joins TRBV28 to TRBJ1-2; tentatively, D is TRBD1 (5 bases). The germline V gene has CDR1 MDHEN and CDR2 SYDVKM. V gave up 2 bases and J gave up 3 bases, with 13 bases separating them. The CDR3 contains 15 residues. The CDR3 sequence: CASSLIRGVYYGYTF. CDR3 DNA: TGTGCCAGCAGTTTAATAAGGGGCGTCTACTATGGCTACACCTTC.

J is TRBJ2-2 and V is TRBV19; 9 nucleotides agree with TRBD1. The CDR3 covers 15 residues. Germline V gene data show CDR1 as LNHDA and CDR2 as SQIVND (reference sequence). J lost 1 base, V lost 6 bases, and 3 bases had no gene match. This chain's CDR3 is CASREGQGNTGELFF. CDR3 sequence (DNA): TGTGCCAGTAGGGAGGGACAGGGGAACACCGGGGAGCTGTTTTTT. The full variable domain, completed using reference TRBV19 and TRBJ2-2, is DGGITQSPKYLFRKEGQNVTLSCEQNLNHDAMYWYRQDPGQGLRLIYYSQIVNDFQKGDIAEGYSVSREKKESFPLTVTSAQKNPTAFYLCASREGQGNTGELFFGEGSRLTVL.

This chain uses TRBV2 with TRBJ2-1, with 10 bases fitting TRBD1. Germline CDR1 SNHLY, CDR2 FYNNEI. The V gene end was trimmed by 7 bases and the J gene end by 15 bases; junction bases not matched to a gene: 6. This CDR3 is 11 amino acids long. The CDR3 loop is CASMGTGVLFF. CDR3 bases: TGTGCCAGCATGGGGACAGGGGTTCTGTTCTTC.

This clone was detected a few times. The chain couples TRBV10-2 to TRBJ2-7, with D maybe TRBD2 (5 bases). This CDR3 comprises 14 residues. V shed 6 bases and J shed 6 bases, with 18 bases lying between them. Germline V lookup: CDR1 WSHSY, CDR2 SAAADI. The CDR3 sequence: CASSLDPEVGEQYF. The CDR3 bases are TGCGCCAGCAGCCTCGACCCGGAGGTGGGCGAGCAGTACTTC.

The V gene is TRBV18, the J gene TRBJ2-1, with 8 nucleotides matching TRBD1. After removal of 4 bases from V and 10 bases from J, the junction contained 3 bases not matched to a gene. The CDR3 length is 12 residues. CDR1 and CDR2 from the germline V gene are KGHSH and LQKENI. The CDR3 reads CASSLDRVEQFF. DNA of the CDR3: TGTGCCAGCTCACTGGACAGGGTCGAGCAGTTCTTC. The full variable domain, in which reference TRBV18 and TRBJ2-1 provide the parts outside the CDR3, is NAGVMQNPRHLVRRRGQEARLRCSPMKGHSHVYWYRQLPEEGLKFMVYLQKENIIDESGMPKERFSAEFPKEGPSILRIQQVVRGDSAAYFCASSLDRVEQFFGPGTRLTVL.

The J gene is TRBJ2-3, the V gene TRBV9, with D perhaps matching TRBD2 (5 bases). This CDR3 has 15 amino acids. CDR1 SGDLS and CDR2 YYNGEE come from the germline V gene. V was cut by 0 bases and J by 0 bases, with 8 bases left in between. The CDR3 spells CASSVEAASTDTQYF. The CDR3 bases are TGTGCCAGCAGCGTAGAAGCGGCTAGCACAGATACGCAGTATTTT.

This chain links TRBV4-3 with TRBJ2-7; 8 positions agree with TRBD1. V gave up 4 bases and J gave up 2 bases; unmatched junction bases: 7. The CDR3 has 15 amino acids. Germline V gene lookup returns CDR1 LGHNA and CDR2 YSLEER. DNA for the CDR3: TGCGCCAGCAGCCCTTCCTTGGACAGGGCCTACGAGCAGTACTTC. Its translation is CASSPSLDRAYEQYF.

This chain connects TRBV9 to TRBJ2-2; D is perhaps TRBD1 (5 bases). V lost 4 bases and J lost 7, with 14 bases in between. The germline V gene encodes CDR1 SGDLS and CDR2 YYNGEE. The CDR3 has 14 amino acids. CDR3 sequence (DNA): TGTGCCAGCAGCTCCCCTCGAAGGGGCGGGGAGCTGTTTTTT. Its protein is CASSSPRRGGELFF.

The CDR3 coding sequence is TGTGCCAGCAGAGCGGGCTACTCCTACAATGAGCAGTTCTTC. Encoded protein: CASRAGYSYNEQFF. This sequence joins TRBV28 and TRBJ2-1; the D gene is possibly TRBD2 (6 bases). Trimming shortened V by 6 bases and J by 0 bases, and 9 bases separated the two germline ends. This CDR3 comprises 14 residues. Looked up from germline, CDR1 is MDHEN and CDR2 is SYDVKM.

This chain connects TRBV10-3 to TRBJ2-2; D not certain. Germline V gene sequence: CDR1 ENHRY, CDR2 SYGVKD. CDR3 size: 11 residues. V gave up 10 bases and J gave up 4 bases, with 7 bases separating them. CDR3: CATSLTGELFF. The DNA of the CDR3 is TGTGCCACAAGTCTCACCGGGGAGCTGTTTTTT.

This sequence joins TRBV11-2 and TRBJ2-1, with 11 nucleotides matching TRBD2. Germline lookup yields CDR1 SGHAT and CDR2 FQNNGV. J lost 1 base, V lost 5 bases, and 4 bases had no gene match. The CDR3 covers 16 residues. CDR3 sequence: CASSRSGGGSYNEQFF. CDR3 bases: TGTGCCAGCAGCCGTAGCGGGGGGGGGTCCTACAATGAGCAGTTCTTC.

The chain joins TRBV27 to TRBJ1-5, with D possibly being TRBD1 (6 bases). The CDR3 consists of 14 residues. Germline values: CDR1 MNHEY, CDR2 SMNVEV (reference sequence). Trimming removed 5 bases at V and 5 bases at J, with 13 bases between. CDR3 sequence: CASSPLGGHQPQHF. CDR3 in DNA: TGTGCCAGCAGTCCCCTGGGGGGGCATCAGCCCCAGCATTTT.

This chain uses TRBV7-3 with TRBJ1-4; TRBD1 aligns across 7 bases. The J segment lost 8 bases and the V segment lost 6 bases, leaving 9 bases of the junction unmatched. Germline CDR1 SGHTA, CDR2 FQGTGA. The CDR3 runs to 14 residues. The CDR3 DNA is TGTGCCAGCAGTTTTACAGGGGACGGCGAAAAACTGTTTTTT. Amino acid sequence: CASSFTGDGEKLFF.

The gene calls are TRBV9 and TRBJ2-2; D might be TRBD2 (7 bases). V lost 3 bases and J lost 4, with 28 bases in between. Germline CDR1 and CDR2: SGDLS and YYNGEE. This CDR3 spans 20 amino acids. This chain's CDR3 is CASSAYIRPGGRGGTGELFF. Here the CDR3 DNA reads TGTGCCAGCAGCGCATATATACGGCCCGGGGGGCGAGGGGGCACCGGGGAGCTGTTTTTT.

A few counts support this clone. The chain carries TRBV30 and TRBJ1-1; D gene ambiguous. This CDR3 has 11 amino acids. The V gene's germline CDR1 is GTSNPN and CDR2 SVGIG (reference sequence). Trimming shortened V by 4 bases and J by 1 base, and 4 bases separated the two germline ends. The CDR3 spells CAWNKNTEAFF. As DNA, the CDR3 is TGTGCCTGGAATAAGAACACTGAAGCTTTCTTT.

This clone was counted a few times. CDR3 DNA: TGTGCCAGTAGTGCCTACATAGATAGCAATCAGCCCCAGCATTTT. It yields the protein CASSAYIDSNQPQHF. The rearrangement links TRBV19 to TRBJ1-5, with D hard to call. The length of the CDR3 is 15 residues. CDR1 LNHDA and CDR2 SQIVND come from the germline V gene (reference sequence). With 5 bases removed from V and 0 bases from J, the gap between germline ends came to 11 bases.

This rearrangement joins TRBV6-5 to TRBJ2-7; no firm D call. CDR3 length: 15 residues. The V end was cut by 0 bases, the J end by 3 bases, with 12 bases between. The germline V gene encodes CDR1 MNHEY and CDR2 SVGAGI. The CDR3: CASSYSNDPYYEQYF. The CDR3 DNA is TGTGCCAGCAGTTACTCGAATGATCCCTACTACGAGCAGTACTTC.

The genes are TRBV9 and TRBJ2-2, with a possible D match to TRBD1 (5 bases). CDR3 length: 14 residues. CDR1 SGDLS and CDR2 YYNGEE come from the germline V gene. V shed 1 base and J shed 5 bases, with 9 bases lying between them. The CDR3 here is CASSVQGRTGELFF. DNA of the CDR3: TGTGCCAGCAGCGTACAGGGTCGGACCGGGGAGCTGTTTTTT.

The gene calls are TRBV2 and TRBJ1-5; D remains unclear. The germline V and J ends were trimmed by 6 bases and 3 bases, with 12 bases remaining between them. This CDR3 region has 14 residues. Germline V gives CDR1 SNHLY, CDR2 FYNNEI. Here the CDR3 reads CASRPWENNQPQHF. The CDR3 region has the DNA TGTGCCAGCAGACCTTGGGAGAACAATCAGCCCCAGCATTTT.